This T cell receptor beta chain was sequenced for a study of cytomegalovirus exposure and HLA in healthy donors. Whole-study results and caveats: In an earlier analysis, in approximately 570 donors, most V segments appeared productive either ~90% or ~30% of the time. It has been reported that TCR beta sequences accurately predicted the HLA-A and HLA-B alleles of most subjects.

Germline V lookup: CDR1 SGHTA, CDR2 FQGTGA. V lost 5 bases to trimming and J lost 2 bases; unmatched junction nucleotides: 9. The CDR3 is 17 amino acids. The PCR ran on 60 Vbeta and 13 Jbeta primers. The assay was immunoSEQ multiplex PCR, and TCRdb's table has in-frame clones only and misses some. The data hold fewer than 140,000 clones, with around 75% observed a single time. Comment on this clone: Its specificity is unknown.

This rearrangement joins TRBV7-3 to TRBJ2-7; the match to TRBD2 covers 13 bases. This TCR came from a male donor in good health and CMV-seropositive. The sample taken for sequencing was PBMCs. CDR3 in amino acids: CASSPTGTSGTPYEQYF. DNA of the CDR3: TGTGCCAGCAGCCCAACTGGGACTAGCGGGACGCCCTACGAGCAGTACTTC.